The subject of this entry is one TCR beta chain. The CDR3 consists of 15 residues. The ends lost 5 bases at V and 0 bases at J; junction bases unmatched: 3. Germline V gene data show CDR1 as SGHTA and CDR2 as FQGTGA. The data were obtained in a study of resident and recirculating memory T cells in vitiligo. Patients' lesions had not changed for the previous 6 months. Patients had to be free of confetti depigmentation, indicating active vitiligo. TCRdb keeps only in-frame clones here, not all; method: immunoSEQ multiplex PCR. The sample yields 55,000 to 75,000 clones, about nine tenths seen once. The chain combines TRBV7-3 with TRBJ2-1; TRBD2 matches at 8 bases. The receptor comes from a male donor with vitiligo. Sequenced material: blood. CDR3 DNA: TGTGCCAGCAGCCGCGGGGGGAGCTCCTACAATGAGCAGTTCTTC. It specifies CASSRGGSSYNEQFF.